The next 18 T cell receptor beta chains were all read from a single sample in a study of blood T cell repertoires in COVID-19. TCRdb keeps only in-frame clones here, not all; method: immunoSEQ multiplex PCR. The sample shows more than 95,000 clones, about four fifths of them seen only once. The sample taken for sequencing was peripheral blood. These receptors were collected from a woman aged 65 to 85 with acute or convalescent COVID-19.

The V and J genes are TRBV28 and TRBJ1-2; TRBD1 aligns across 8 bases. Germline V gene lookup returns CDR1 MDHEN and CDR2 SYDVKM. Losses at the gene ends were 5 bases for V and 7 bases for J; bases not matched to a gene: 15. This CDR3 region has 16 residues. CDR3 protein: CASSPTLTGVRGGYTF. The CDR3 DNA reads as TGTGCCAGCAGTCCGACGCTGACAGGGGTGAGAGGTGGCTACACCTTC.

The J gene is TRBJ1-3, the V gene TRBV6-5; TRBD1 matches at 7 bases. The germline CDR1 and CDR2 sequences are MNHEY and SVGAGI. The CDR3 consists of 13 residues. The V and J ends lost 8 bases and 3 bases, in that order; junction bases with no gene match: 4. The CDR3 coding sequence is TGTGCCAGCGACAGGGACCGTGGAAACACCATATATTTT. Translated: CASDRDRGNTIYF.

V gene TRBV18 combines with J gene TRBJ1-1; D remains unclear. This CDR3 spans 14 amino acids. CDR1 and CDR2 (germline): KGHSH, LQKENI. The V end was cut by 3 bases, the J end by 4 bases, with 12 bases between. The CDR3 here is CASSPRGDLTEAFF. CDR3 in DNA: TGTGCCAGCTCACCCCGGGGAGATCTCACTGAAGCTTTCTTT.

This clone was picked up a small number of times. CDR3 DNA sequence: TGCAGCGGGAGTAGCGGGAGAAGGAAGTACAATGAGCAGTTCTTC. This sequence encodes CSGSSGRRKYNEQFF. This chain joins TRBV29-1 and TRBJ2-1, with 9 nucleotides matching TRBD2. The CDR3 covers 15 residues. With V trimmed by 7 bases and J by 4 bases, 11 bases remained unmatched. The germline CDR1 and CDR2 sequences are SQVTM and ANQGSEA.

The genes are TRBV4-2 and TRBJ1-1; D is possibly TRBD1 (5 bases). V shed 5 bases and J shed 5 bases, with 15 bases lying between them. CDR1 and CDR2 (germline): LGHNA, YNFKEQ. CDR3 size: 14 residues. CDR3 nucleotides: TGTGCCAGCAGCAAAACAGGCTTGGGGACTGAAGCTTTCTTT. Protein: CASSKTGLGTEAFF.

This clone was seen only once. The chain uses TRBV2 and TRBJ2-2, with 7 bases aligning to TRBD1. The trim removed 7 bases at V and 9 bases at J, leaving 11 bases unmatched. CDR1 is SNHLY, CDR2 FYNNEI, per germline. This CDR3 region has 14 residues. CDR3 DNA: TGTGCCAGCAACGAGGGGGCCCTCACGAGGGAGCTGTTTTTT. This encodes CASNEGALTRELFF.

This sequence joins TRBV3-1 (or the pseudogene TRBV3-2) and TRBJ2-1, with 10 bases lining up with TRBD2. CDR1 and CDR2 (germline): LGHDT, YNNKEL (reference sequence). This CDR3 spans 17 amino acids. Trimming removed 4 bases from V and 4 bases from J; junction bases left unmatched: 10. CDR3 nucleotide sequence: TGTGCCAGCAGCCCCAGGACTAGCGGAAGGGGTTACAATGAGCAGTTCTTC. Amino acids: CASSPRTSGRGYNEQFF.

This clone was observed a handful of times. The V and J genes are TRBV21-1 and TRBJ2-4; TRBD1, as called in the table, went unchecked against the DNA. TRBV21-1 is annotated as a pseudogene. CDR3 length: 16 amino acids. The CDR3 coding sequence is TGTGCCAGCAGCAAAGGGACAGTCCTAGCCAAAAACATTCAGTACTTC. This translates into CASSKGTVLAKNIQYF.

V usage is TRBV30 and J usage is TRBJ1-3; 7 nucleotides align to TRBD1. The length of the CDR3 is 14 residues. J gave up 8 bases and V 0 bases, and 7 bases lay outside the gene matches. Germline V lookup: CDR1 GTSNPN, CDR2 SVGIG (reference sequence). CDR3 bases: TGTGCCTGGAGTGTACGGTTCGACAGGGACACCATATATTTT. This gives the protein CAWSVRFDRDTIYF.

The chain employs TRBV19 and TRBJ2-2, with 8 bases aligning to TRBD1. With 7 bases clipped from V and 6 bases from J, the junction kept 4 bases outside the gene matches. This CDR3 contains 13 residues. Germline assignment: CDR1 LNHDA and CDR2 SQIVND (reference sequence). The CDR3 protein is CASTTTGAGELFF. In DNA form, the CDR3 reads TGTGCCAGTACCACGACAGGGGCCGGGGAGCTGTTTTTT. The complete variable domain, with remaining parts taken from reference TRBV19 and TRBJ2-2, reads DGGITQSPKYLFRKEGQNVTLSCEQNLNHDAMYWYRQDPGQGLRLIYYSQIVNDFQKGDIAEGYSVSREKKESFPLTVTSAQKNPTAFYLCASTTTGAGELFFGEGSRLTVL.

The genes are TRBV4-3 and TRBJ2-1; the match to TRBD2 covers 7 bases. The CDR3 is made up of 19 amino acids. Unmatched junction bases numbered 16, after V lost 5 bases and J lost 0 bases. CDR1 is LGHNA, CDR2 YSLEER, per germline. Here the CDR3 reads CASSVAAGALRSSYNEQFF. In nucleotides, the CDR3 is TGCGCCAGCAGCGTGGCGGCGGGAGCCCTCCGAAGCTCCTACAATGAGCAGTTCTTC.

The chain links TRBV19 to TRBJ1-6; D call uncertain. Trimming stripped 1 base from V and 9 bases from J, with 7 bases between. CDR1 is LNHDA and CDR2 is SQIVND in the germline V gene (reference sequence). CDR3 size: 13 residues. The chain's CDR3 is CASSIAPSSPLHF. DNA for the CDR3: TGTGCCAGTAGTATAGCCCCCTCTTCACCCCTCCACTTT. The whole variable domain, remainder taken from reference TRBV19 and TRBJ1-6, is DGGITQSPKYLFRKEGQNVTLSCEQNLNHDAMYWYRQDPGQGLRLIYYSQIVNDFQKGDIAEGYSVSREKKESFPLTVTSAQKNPTAFYLCASSIAPSSPLHFGNGTRLTVT.

The chain combines TRBV19 with TRBJ2-1; the D gene is possibly TRBD2 (5 bases). Between the trimmed V and J ends, which lost 6 bases and 0 bases, there was a span of 9 bases. This CDR3 has 14 amino acids. The germline CDR1 and CDR2 sequences are LNHDA and SQIVND (reference sequence). CDR3 coding DNA: TGTGCCAGTAGCCAAGACTACTCCTACAATGAGCAGTTCTTC. Its protein is CASSQDYSYNEQFF. The full variable domain, its missing parts supplied by reference TRBV19 and TRBJ2-1, is DGGITQSPKYLFRKEGQNVTLSCEQNLNHDAMYWYRQDPGQGLRLIYYSQIVNDFQKGDIAEGYSVSREKKESFPLTVTSAQKNPTAFYLCASSQDYSYNEQFFGPGTRLTVL.

The V and J genes are TRBV25-1 and TRBJ2-5; 10 bases match TRBD2. Germline CDR1 and CDR2: MGHDK and SYGVNS. V dropped 5 bases and J dropped 7; count of bases not matched to a gene: 4. The CDR3 loop spans 13 amino acids. CDR3 protein: CASSSAGGVTQYF. The CDR3, as DNA: TGTGCCAGCAGTTCAGCGGGAGGGGTGACCCAGTACTTC.

The gene calls are TRBV19 and TRBJ2-2; no definite D call. The germline V and J ends were trimmed by 2 bases and 4 bases, with 14 bases remaining between them. From germline, CDR1 is LNHDA and CDR2 SQIVND (reference sequence). The CDR3 has 16 residues. CDR3 DNA: TGTGCCAGTAGTATATCCGGCGGCCCGGGCACCGGGGAGCTGTTTTTT. Amino acids: CASSISGGPGTGELFF.

The chain carries TRBV15 and TRBJ1-2; no clear D. CDR3 length: 13 residues. V gave up 3 bases and J gave up 8 bases, with 13 bases separating them. Germline-derived CDR1 and CDR2 are LNHNV and YYDKDF (reference sequence). The CDR3 here is CATSSYTEGGYTF. CDR3 sequence (DNA): TGTGCCACCAGCAGTTATACAGAGGGCGGCTACACCTTC.

This rearrangement joins TRBV6-5 to TRBJ1-6; possibly TRBD1 for D (6 bases). V lost 2 bases and J lost 10, with 18 bases in between. Germline CDR1 and CDR2: MNHEY and SVGAGI. The CDR3 loop spans 16 amino acids. The CDR3 loop is CASSYDKVTGRSPLHF. CDR3 bases: TGTGCCAGCAGTTACGATAAGGTTACAGGGCGGTCACCCCTCCACTTT.

This chain joins TRBV5-1 and TRBJ1-1; D is ambiguous. V was clipped by 2 bases and J by 0 bases, with 5 bases between them. The CDR3 runs to 13 residues. CDR1 is SGHRS, CDR2 YFSETQ, per germline. CDR3 nucleotide sequence: TGCGCCAGCAGCTTATCAATGAACACTGAAGCTTTCTTT. Amino acid sequence: CASSLSMNTEAFF.